This T cell receptor beta chain was profiled in a study of CD8 T cells in ankylosing spondylitis. Regarding the study as a whole: Several highly homologous variants formed a TCR beta motif that appeared characteristic of ankylosing spondylitis blood. Some of the motif variants had earlier been found in reactive arthritis patients' fluid and blood. Disease-associated clones were CD8+ and fairly uncommon in peripheral blood. The clones that were linked to disease were reported to be significantly enriched in matched synovial fluid samples from ankylosing spondylitis patients.

CDR3 size: 16 residues. With 0 bases clipped from V and 2 bases from J, the junction kept 4 bases outside the gene matches. Germline assignment: CDR1 MGHRA and CDR2 YSYEKL. This clonotype occurred a few times. The antigen remains undetermined. With molecular barcodes, quantitative 5'-RACE was used to make the TCR beta libraries. One entry per CDR3 protein results from TCRdb running MiXCR on the 5' RACE reads. The data show almost 400,000 distinct CDR3 sequences, 20% to 25% seen once. The receptor was derived from a male donor with ankylosing spondylitis. The material sequenced was blood, either unsorted or a sorted T cell fraction (not recorded which). The chain is built from TRBV4-1 and TRBJ2-3; 8 nucleotides line up with TRBD1. CDR3 DNA sequence: TGCGCCAGCAGCCAAGAGGGACAGGCAGACACAGATACGCAGTATTTT. Its protein is CASSQEGQADTDTQYF.